This record concerns one T cell receptor (beta chain) sequence. The antigen is not known. The sample originates from a study of shared clonotypes between healthy human individuals. Looking at the study overall: The composition of the donors was a couple of women and a few men aged 18 to 49. Three plates were used per donor for CD4 naive, three for CD4 memory, two for CD8 naive and one for CD8 memory. Findings and caveats of the study: Sampling involved blood alone; tissue repertoires likely differ.

The study separated CD4+ cells into CD45RA+ naive and CD45RA-negative memory subsets. Some clones are missing from TCRdb's copy, which holds only in-frame ones; the method was immunoSEQ multiplex PCR. The profile shows fewer than 3 million clones, 85% to 95% of them singletons. Germline V CDR1 and CDR2: WNHNN, SYGVQD (reference sequence). The length of the CDR3 is 16 residues. V was shortened by 2 bases and J by 0 bases, with 8 bases between the two germline ends. The sequenced sample was naive CD4+ T cells from PBMCs. Subset defined: CD45RA+ positively selected. This sequence joins TRBV10-1 and TRBJ2-6; D is unresolved. The source is a man aged 18 to 35 in good health. Some clones in this sample may be carry-over from other donors' samples. CDR3 in amino acids: CASSEGPFSGANVLTF. CDR3 bases: TGCGCCAGCAGTGAGGGCCCTTTCTCTGGGGCCAACGTCCTGACTTTC.